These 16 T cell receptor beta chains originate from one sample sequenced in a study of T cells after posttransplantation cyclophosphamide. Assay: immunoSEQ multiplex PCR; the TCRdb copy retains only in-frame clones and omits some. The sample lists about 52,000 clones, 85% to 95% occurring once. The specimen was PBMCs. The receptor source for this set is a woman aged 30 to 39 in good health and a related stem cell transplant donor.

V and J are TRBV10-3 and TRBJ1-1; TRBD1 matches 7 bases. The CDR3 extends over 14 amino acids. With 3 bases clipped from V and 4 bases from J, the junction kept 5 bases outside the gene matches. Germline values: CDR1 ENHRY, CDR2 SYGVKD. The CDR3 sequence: CAISETSGGTEAFF. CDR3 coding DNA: TGTGCCATCAGTGAAACCTCAGGGGGCACTGAAGCTTTCTTT.

The CDR3 DNA reads as TGTGCCAGCAGCAACTCCGGCAGGTCCTACGAGCAGTACTTC. This sequence encodes CASSNSGRSYEQYF. The V call is TRBV6-6, the J call TRBJ2-7; D not certain. CDR1 is MNHNY and CDR2 is SVGAGI in the germline V gene (reference sequence). Trimming took 6 bases from V and 1 from J, leaving 13 bases between them. CDR3 length: 14 amino acids.

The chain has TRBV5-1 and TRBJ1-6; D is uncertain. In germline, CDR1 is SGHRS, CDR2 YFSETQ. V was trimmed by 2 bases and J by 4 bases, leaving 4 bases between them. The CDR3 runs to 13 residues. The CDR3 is CASSFGYNSPLHF. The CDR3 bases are TGCGCCAGCAGCTTCGGGTATAATTCACCCCTCCACTTT.

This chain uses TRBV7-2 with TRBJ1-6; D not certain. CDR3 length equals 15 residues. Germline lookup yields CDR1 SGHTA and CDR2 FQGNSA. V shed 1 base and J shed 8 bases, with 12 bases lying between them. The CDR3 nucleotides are TGTGCCAGCAGCTTAGAAGTGGGCATAGATTCACCCCTCCACTTT. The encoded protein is CASSLEVGIDSPLHF.

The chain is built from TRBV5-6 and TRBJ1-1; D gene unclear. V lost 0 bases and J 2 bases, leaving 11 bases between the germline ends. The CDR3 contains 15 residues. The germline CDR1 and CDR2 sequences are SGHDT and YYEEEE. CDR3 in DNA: TGTGCCAGCAGCTTGGATCTCGGGTTTAACACTGAAGCTTTCTTT. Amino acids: CASSLDLGFNTEAFF.

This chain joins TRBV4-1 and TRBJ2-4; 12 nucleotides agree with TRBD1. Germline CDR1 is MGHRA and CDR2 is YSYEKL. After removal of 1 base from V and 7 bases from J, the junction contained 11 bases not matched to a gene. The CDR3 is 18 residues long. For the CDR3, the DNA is TGCGCCAGCAGCCAAGTGGGACAGGGGGCATTGGCGGGGAACATTCAGTACTTC. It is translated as CASSQVGQGALAGNIQYF.

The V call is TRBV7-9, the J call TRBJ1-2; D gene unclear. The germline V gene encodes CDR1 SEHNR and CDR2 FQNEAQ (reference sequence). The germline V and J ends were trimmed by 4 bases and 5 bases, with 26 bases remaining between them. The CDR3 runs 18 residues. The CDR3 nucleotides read TGTGCCAGCAGCTGTTTCGATAACCCCGGTTCTTACTATTATGGCTACACCTTC. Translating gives CASSCFDNPGSYYYGYTF.

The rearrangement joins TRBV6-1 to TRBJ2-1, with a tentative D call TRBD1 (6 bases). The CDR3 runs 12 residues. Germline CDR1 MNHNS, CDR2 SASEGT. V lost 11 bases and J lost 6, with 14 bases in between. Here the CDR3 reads CAGLGQLNEQFF. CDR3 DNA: TGTGCCGGGTTGGGACAACTCAATGAGCAGTTCTTC.

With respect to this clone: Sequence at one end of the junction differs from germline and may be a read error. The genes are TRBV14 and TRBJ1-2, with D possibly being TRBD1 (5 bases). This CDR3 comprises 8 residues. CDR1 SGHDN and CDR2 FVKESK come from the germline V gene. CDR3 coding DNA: TGTGCCACCAGATGGGGGGAGTTC. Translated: CATRWGEF.

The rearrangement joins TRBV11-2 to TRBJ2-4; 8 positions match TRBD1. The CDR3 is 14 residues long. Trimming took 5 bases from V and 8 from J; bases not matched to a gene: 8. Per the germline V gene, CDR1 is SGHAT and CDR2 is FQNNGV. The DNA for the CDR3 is TGTGCCAGCAGCCTTAATGGACAGGGAGACATTCAGTACTTC. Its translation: CASSLNGQGDIQYF.

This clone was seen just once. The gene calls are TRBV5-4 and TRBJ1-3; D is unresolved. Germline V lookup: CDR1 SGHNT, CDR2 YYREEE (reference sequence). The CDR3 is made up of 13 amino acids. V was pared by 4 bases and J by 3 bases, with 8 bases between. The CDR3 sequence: CASSLEHGNTIYF. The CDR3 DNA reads TGTGCCAGCAGCCTCGAACATGGAAACACCATATATTTT.

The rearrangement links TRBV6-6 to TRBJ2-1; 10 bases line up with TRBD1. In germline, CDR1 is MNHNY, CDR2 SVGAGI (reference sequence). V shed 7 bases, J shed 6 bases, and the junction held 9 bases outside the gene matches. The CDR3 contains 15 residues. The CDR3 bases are TGTGCCAGCAACCGACCGGGACAGGGGTTCAATGAGCAGTTCTTC. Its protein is CASNRPGQGFNEQFF.

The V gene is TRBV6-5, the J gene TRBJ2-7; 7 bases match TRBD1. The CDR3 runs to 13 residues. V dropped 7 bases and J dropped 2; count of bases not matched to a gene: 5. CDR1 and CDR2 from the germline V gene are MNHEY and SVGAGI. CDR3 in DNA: TGTGCCAGCACCCGACAGGGCCCCTACGAGCAGTACTTC. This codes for CASTRQGPYEQYF.

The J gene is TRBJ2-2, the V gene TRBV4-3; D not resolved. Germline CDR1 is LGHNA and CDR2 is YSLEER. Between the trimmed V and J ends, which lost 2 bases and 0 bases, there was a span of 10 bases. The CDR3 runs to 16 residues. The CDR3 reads CASSQSPSANTGELFF. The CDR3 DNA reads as TGCGCCAGCAGCCAATCTCCCTCAGCGAACACCGGGGAGCTGTTTTTT.

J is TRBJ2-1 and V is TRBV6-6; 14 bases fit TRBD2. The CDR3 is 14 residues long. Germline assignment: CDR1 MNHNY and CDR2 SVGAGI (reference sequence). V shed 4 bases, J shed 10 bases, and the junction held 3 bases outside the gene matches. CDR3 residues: CASSWGLAGVEQFF. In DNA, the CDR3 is TGTGCCAGCAGTTGGGGACTAGCGGGGGTCGAGCAGTTCTTC.

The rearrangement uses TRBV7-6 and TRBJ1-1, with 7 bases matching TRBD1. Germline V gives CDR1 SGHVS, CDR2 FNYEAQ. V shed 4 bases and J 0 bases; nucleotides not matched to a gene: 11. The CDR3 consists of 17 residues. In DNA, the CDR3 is TGTGCCAGCAGCTCACAGGGGCTCTCATTATTGAACACTGAAGCTTTCTTT. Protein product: CASSSQGLSLLNTEAFF.